Sequencing of this TCR beta chain was carried out in a study of Tregs in tolerant kidney transplant recipients. CD4+CD25+CD127- Tregs, CD4+CD25- non-Tregs, CD4 and CD8 cells were sorted. Produced via immunoSEQ multiplex PCR; TCRdb's table is partial and in-frame only. In all, the sample yields 30,000 to 35,000 clones. Concerning this clone itself: The target antigen is unknown. The junction departs from the called germline gene at one end, perhaps through a read error.

Points from the study as a whole: Changing PCR primers prevented nucleotide comparison between some patients' samples.

The specimen comprised CD8+ T cells from blood, sampled before the transplant. The receptor comes from a human donor who received a combined kidney and bone marrow transplant.

CDR3 region: CASSIGAGGSHEQYF. The sequenced CDR3 bases are TGTGCCAGTAGTATCGGGGCAGGGGGCTCCCACGAG. J is TRBJ2-7 and V is TRBV19, with 8 bases matching TRBD1. The read halts 3 residues ahead of the CDR3 end, with the missing end drawn from the germline J gene. Germline V gives CDR1 LNHDA, CDR2 SQIVND (reference sequence). This CDR3 region has 15 residues.